This T cell receptor beta chain is drawn from a study of neurological immune-mediated disorders. MiXCR was run by TCRdb on the 5' RACE reads, yielding one entry per CDR3 protein. The table shows approximately 18,000 distinct CDR3 sequences, with 3% to 4.5% occurring only once. This clonotype was seen many times. The CDR3 contains 14 residues. CDR1 and CDR2 from the germline V gene are MNHEY and SVGEGT. Trimming left V 8 bases short and J 5 bases short, with 16 bases between. This sequence originates from a woman aged 40-49 years in good health. The sequencing input was CD8+ T cells from blood. This rearrangement joins TRBV6-2 or TRBV6-3 to TRBJ1-5; TRBD1 might be the D (5 bases). The CDR3 DNA is TGTGCCAGCCAAATTAGGGGAAGGGATCAGCCCCAGCATTTT. Protein sequence: CASQIRGRDQPQHF.